Listed here are 31 T cell receptor beta chains from one sample, sequenced in a study of T cell responses to AZD1222 COVID-19 vaccine. Method: immunoSEQ multiplex PCR; TCRdb's copy keeps in-frame clones and lacks some. The data hold around 120,000 clones, with roughly 89% observed a single time. Material: peripheral blood, obtained on day 0 of AZD1222 vaccination. The receptor set was obtained from an adult in good health.

This clone showed up just once. The rearrangement uses TRBV5-1 and TRBJ1-6; D call uncertain. The ends were cut back, 6 bases at V and 4 bases at J, with 17 bases in the middle. The CDR3 covers 16 residues. CDR1 is SGHRS, CDR2 YFSETQ, per germline. CDR3 DNA: TGCGCCAGCACCGCAGACTTCACCCAGTATAATTCACCCCTCCACTTT. This translates into CASTADFTQYNSPLHF.

CDR3 loop: CASSYRGQYEQYF. CDR3 DNA: TGTGCCAGCAGCTACAGGGGGCAATACGAGCAGTACTTC. This chain uses TRBV2 with TRBJ2-7, with TRBD1 matching 9 bases. This CDR3 is built from 13 residues. V lost 6 bases and J lost 4; bases outside the gene matches: 4. Germline CDR1 is SNHLY and CDR2 is FYNNEI.

This clone was picked up one time. CDR3 sequence reads: CASSLPRRRYEQYF. CDR3 bases: TGTGCCAGCAGTTTACCCCGGAGGCGCTACGAGCAGTACTTC. This sequence joins TRBV28 and TRBJ2-7; TRBD2 is a possible D gene (5 bases). Germline V gene lookup returns CDR1 MDHEN and CDR2 SYDVKM. The CDR3 is 14 amino acids. The V end lost 2 bases, the J end lost 3 bases, and 11 bases lay between the germline ends. The variable domain in full, completed from reference TRBV28 and TRBJ2-7, reads DVKVTQSSRYLVKRTGEKVFLECVQDMDHENMFWYRQDPGLGLRLIYFSYDVKMKEKGDIPEGYSVSREKKERFSLILESASTNQTSMYLCASSLPRRRYEQYFGPGTRLTVT.

The CDR3: CASSLDNTLAGGSEFF. CDR3 in DNA: TGTGCCAGCAGCTTAGATAATACCCTAGCGGGAGGCTCGGAGTTCTTC. The V gene is TRBV11-1, the J gene TRBJ2-1; 11 bases map to TRBD2. CDR1 is SGHAT, CDR2 FQDESV, per germline (reference sequence). V gave up 1 base and J gave up 14 bases; unmatched junction bases: 13. CDR3 length: 16 residues.

The chain combines TRBV28 with TRBJ2-3; D ambiguous. Germline V gene sequence: CDR1 MDHEN, CDR2 SYDVKM. Between the trimmed V and J ends, which lost 2 bases and 0 bases, there was a span of 12 bases. The CDR3 contains 16 residues. CDR3: CASSLPQRLSTDTQYF. CDR3 DNA sequence: TGTGCCAGCAGTTTACCCCAGAGACTCAGCACAGATACGCAGTATTTT.

The chain's CDR3 is CASRGRQSYNSPLHF. CDR3 coding DNA: TGTGCCAGCAGGGGCAGGCAATCCTATAATTCACCCCTCCACTTT. The V and J genes are TRBV2 and TRBJ1-6, with D unresolved. Trimming left V 6 bases short and J 1 base short, with 10 bases between. Germline CDR1 and CDR2: SNHLY and FYNNEI. The CDR3 totals 15 residues. The whole variable domain, remainder taken from reference TRBV2 and TRBJ1-6, is EPEVTQTPSHQVTQMGQEVILRCVPISNHLYFYWYRQILGQKVEFLVSFYNNEISEKSEIFDDQFSVERPDGSNFTLKIRSTKLEDSAMYFCASRGRQSYNSPLHFGNGTRLTVT.

V gene TRBV28 combines with J gene TRBJ1-1; D is unclear. V lost 2 bases and J 12 bases, leaving 10 bases between the germline ends. The CDR3 is made up of 11 amino acids. Germline V lookup: CDR1 MDHEN, CDR2 SYDVKM. In nucleotides, the CDR3 is TGTGCCAGCAGTTTACGGAGGGAGCCTTTCTTT. Its protein is CASSLRREPFF.

This chain joins TRBV30 and TRBJ1-2; tentatively, D is TRBD1 (6 bases). Trimming took 2 bases from V and 5 from J, leaving 12 bases between them. From germline, CDR1 is GTSNPN and CDR2 SVGIG (reference sequence). The CDR3 length is 13 residues. The CDR3 protein is CAWSYRDKYGYTF. The CDR3 DNA reads TGTGCCTGGAGTTACCGGGACAAATATGGCTACACCTTC.

CDR3 in amino acids: CASSQIRGGYTF. CDR3 DNA sequence: TGTGCCAGCAGCCAAATCCGGGGTGGCTACACCTTC. The rearrangement uses TRBV3-1 (or the pseudogene TRBV3-2) and TRBJ1-2; D remains ambiguous. The CDR3 loop spans 12 amino acids. Trimming left V 2 bases short and J 7 bases short, with 8 bases between. Germline V gene lookup returns CDR1 LGHDT and CDR2 YNNKEL (reference sequence).

The gene calls are TRBV7-2 and TRBJ2-5; a weak D match, TRBD2 (5 bases). Trimming took 1 base from V and 5 from J, leaving 8 bases between them. The CDR3 totals 13 residues. Germline CDR1 is SGHTA and CDR2 is FQGNSA. For the CDR3, the DNA is TGTGCCAGCAGCTTAGTTGGAGGTGAGACCCAGTACTTC. Translation gives CASSLVGGETQYF.

This clone was detected once. The rearrangement uses TRBV10-3 and TRBJ2-3; 7 bases line up with TRBD2. Germline CDR1 reads ENHRY; CDR2 reads SYGVKD. This CDR3 spans 14 amino acids. With V trimmed by 8 bases and J by 2 bases, 7 bases remained unmatched. The CDR3 region is CAILGGGNTDTQYF. The CDR3 bases are TGTGCCATCCTGGGGGGAGGGAACACAGATACGCAGTATTTT.

The V call is TRBV4-1, the J call TRBJ2-1; possibly TRBD2 for D (6 bases). The length of the CDR3 is 13 residues. With 1 base removed from V and 8 bases from J, the gap between germline ends came to 9 bases. CDR1 MGHRA and CDR2 YSYEKL come from the germline V gene. The CDR3, as DNA: TGCGCCAGCAGCCAAGGGGGCGGGGATGAGCAGTTCTTC. Protein sequence: CASSQGGGDEQFF.

The chain carries TRBV5-1 and TRBJ2-7; D gene ambiguous. The CDR3 loop spans 14 amino acids. Trimming shortened V by 0 bases and J by 0 bases, and 7 bases separated the two germline ends. The germline CDR1 and CDR2 sequences are SGHRS and YFSETQ. CDR3 bases: TGCGCCAGCAGCTTGGCGCGCCTCTCCTACGAGCAGTACTTC. Translating gives CASSLARLSYEQYF.

The chain couples TRBV4-1 to TRBJ1-1; 8 bases line up with TRBD1. Germline values: CDR1 MGHRA, CDR2 YSYEKL. V shed 4 bases, J shed 13 bases, and the junction held 5 bases outside the gene matches. CDR3 size: 11 residues. This chain's CDR3 is CASSLTGEIFF. The CDR3 coding sequence is TGCGCCAGCAGCCTGACAGGGGAAATTTTCTTT.

CDR3: CASSWGGDSPLHF. Written as DNA, the CDR3 is TGTGCCAGCAGTTGGGGCGGGGATTCACCCCTCCACTTT. The rearrangement uses TRBV27 and TRBJ1-6; TRBD1 is a possible D gene (5 bases). The CDR3 runs 13 residues. Between the trimmed V and J ends, which lost 4 bases and 8 bases, there was a span of 9 bases. Looked up from germline, CDR1 is MNHEY and CDR2 is SMNVEV (reference sequence).

The rearrangement uses TRBV19 and TRBJ2-2; 15 bases align to TRBD2. Losses at the gene ends were 7 bases for V and 7 bases for J; bases not matched to a gene: 13. CDR3 size: 18 residues. Germline CDR1 is LNHDA and CDR2 is SQIVND (reference sequence). The CDR3, as DNA: TGTGCCAGTACCATCCCCGGGACTAGCGGGGGGATAGGCGGGGAGCTGTTTTTT. It translates to CASTIPGTSGGIGGELFF.

The rearrangement joins TRBV9 to TRBJ2-1; D remains unclear. V lost 1 base and J 5 bases, leaving 1 base between the germline ends. The CDR3 length is 11 residues. In germline, CDR1 is SGDLS, CDR2 YYNGEE. CDR3 nucleotide sequence: TGTGCCAGCAGCGTAAACAATGAGCAGTTCTTC. This gives the protein CASSVNNEQFF.

CDR3 nucleotide sequence: TGTGCCAGCAGCCACCTGAGGGAGGGGGCGGGCAATGAGCAGTTCTTC. As protein: CASSHLREGAGNEQFF. The chain couples TRBV5-4 to TRBJ2-1; D possibly matches TRBD1 or TRBD2 (7 bases each). Germline assignment: CDR1 SGHNT and CDR2 YYREEE (reference sequence). The CDR3 has 16 amino acids. V lost 4 bases to trimming and J lost 6 bases, with 20 bases between them.

This sequence joins TRBV6-2 or TRBV6-3 and TRBJ1-2; D gene uncertain. The V end lost 0 bases, the J end lost 4 bases, and 12 bases lay between the germline ends. This CDR3 is 15 amino acids long. Germline CDR1 reads MNHEY; CDR2 reads SVGEGT. CDR3 sequence (DNA): TGTGCCAGCAGTTACTCTCCCGAGGGAACCTATGGCTACACCTTC. Translation: CASSYSPEGTYGYTF.

The chain is built from TRBV7-6 and TRBJ2-1; 7 bases match TRBD2. From germline, CDR1 is SGHVS and CDR2 FNYEAQ. This CDR3 contains 14 residues. With 6 bases clipped from V and 6 bases from J, the junction kept 8 bases outside the gene matches. The CDR3 loop is CASSYERDLNEQFF. The DNA for the CDR3 is TGTGCCAGCAGTTACGAGCGGGACCTCAATGAGCAGTTCTTC.

The chain links TRBV24-1 to TRBJ2-1, with D possibly being TRBD2 (7 bases). CDR3 length: 17 residues. The germline V gene encodes CDR1 KGHDR and CDR2 SFDVKD. Trimming stripped 4 bases from V and 1 base from J, with 16 bases between. The CDR3 loop is CATSEGGAGASYNEQFF. CDR3 coding DNA: TGTGCCACCAGTGAGGGGGGGGCGGGAGCGTCCTACAATGAGCAGTTCTTC.

The rearrangement joins TRBV15 to TRBJ1-5; D gene uncertain. Trimming pared 0 bases from V and 6 bases from J, leaving 6 bases between. CDR3 length equals 13 residues. Germline assignment: CDR1 LNHNV and CDR2 YYDKDF (reference sequence). The CDR3 protein is CATSRESSQPQHF. CDR3 nucleotides: TGTGCCACCAGCAGAGAGAGCTCTCAGCCCCAGCATTTT.

This chain uses TRBV20-1 with TRBJ2-7; D gene uncertain. The CDR3 covers 11 residues. V was cut by 7 bases and J by 2 bases, with 9 bases left in between. CDR1 DFQATT and CDR2 SNEGSKA come from the germline V gene (reference sequence). Here the CDR3 reads CSVQAPYEQYF. CDR3 coding DNA: TGCAGTGTCCAGGCCCCCTACGAGCAGTACTTC.

The chain couples TRBV5-1 to TRBJ2-2, with D unclear. Germline-derived CDR1 and CDR2 are SGHRS and YFSETQ. This CDR3 is built from 13 residues. Trimming removed 4 bases from V and 1 base from J, with 5 bases in between. This chain's CDR3 is CASSPMNTGELFF. CDR3 sequence (DNA): TGCGCCAGCAGCCCGATGAACACCGGGGAGCTGTTTTTT.

This clone was detected once. The rearrangement joins TRBV13 to TRBJ2-1; D gene unclear. Germline V CDR1 and CDR2: PRHDT, FYEKMQ (reference sequence). The CDR3 spans 14 residues. The germline V and J ends were trimmed by 4 bases and 3 bases, with 10 bases remaining between them. This chain's CDR3 is CASSSSRVYNEQFF. Here the CDR3 DNA reads TGTGCCAGCAGCTCCTCCCGAGTCTACAATGAGCAGTTCTTC.

This rearrangement joins TRBV6-5 to TRBJ1-5; D unclear. V shed 0 bases and J shed 4 bases, with 10 bases lying between them. Germline assignment: CDR1 MNHEY and CDR2 SVGAGI. This CDR3 is built from 15 residues. CDR3 coding DNA: TGTGCCAGCAGTTACTCGATGGCAGCGAATCAGCCCCAGCATTTT. It specifies CASSYSMAANQPQHF.

V gene TRBV6-5 combines with J gene TRBJ1-2; possible D gene TRBD1, 6 bases. The germline V and J ends were trimmed by 0 bases and 7 bases, with 18 bases remaining between them. The CDR3 is 16 amino acids. CDR1 and CDR2 (germline): MNHEY, SVGAGI. The CDR3 region has the DNA TGTGCCAGCAGTTACTCGGGGAGGGACACCCTGGTTGGCTACACCTTC. Translation gives CASSYSGRDTLVGYTF.

The chain is built from TRBV7-2 and TRBJ1-2; tentative D call: TRBD1 (5 bases). V lost 5 bases and J 3 bases, leaving 19 bases between the germline ends. Germline CDR1 SGHTA, CDR2 FQGNSA. This CDR3 has 16 amino acids. DNA for the CDR3: TGTGCCAGCAGCCTGTACCGGGGCCAGACACACTATGGCTACACCTTC. Translation: CASSLYRGQTHYGYTF.

This clone was counted a single time. The chain carries TRBV6-1 and TRBJ2-7; TRBD1 agrees at 11 bases. V shed 0 bases, J shed 4 bases, and the junction held 5 bases outside the gene matches. Germline V gives CDR1 MNHNS, CDR2 SASEGT. CDR3 length: 16 amino acids. This chain's CDR3 is CASSEAGTGGLYEQYF. As DNA, the CDR3 is TGTGCCAGCAGTGAAGCCGGGACAGGGGGGCTATACGAGCAGTACTTC.

This sequence joins TRBV18 and TRBJ1-5; D gene unclear. V was trimmed by 3 bases and J by 0 bases, leaving 3 bases between them. Germline V CDR1 and CDR2: KGHSH, LQKENI. The length of the CDR3 is 13 residues. The CDR3 nucleotides are TGTGCCAGCTCACCCAGTAGCAATCAGCCCCAGCATTTT. Protein sequence: CASSPSSNQPQHF. Full variable domain (rest looked up from reference TRBV18 and TRBJ1-5): NAGVMQNPRHLVRRRGQEARLRCSPMKGHSHVYWYRQLPEEGLKFMVYLQKENIIDESGMPKERFSAEFPKEGPSILRIQQVVRGDSAAYFCASSPSSNQPQHFGDGTRLSIL.

The J gene is TRBJ2-1, the V gene TRBV5-1; D unclear. V shed 0 bases and J shed 1 base, with 8 bases lying between them. The CDR3 is made up of 15 amino acids. CDR1 and CDR2 (germline): SGHRS, YFSETQ. CDR3 DNA: TGCGCCAGCAGCTTGGCAGTGGGTTCCTACAATGAGCAGTTCTTC. Protein: CASSLAVGSYNEQFF.